The following is a T cell receptor (beta chain) sequence with its context. What it binds is unknown. The CDR3 is 13 amino acids. V was clipped by 6 bases and J by 0 bases, with 8 bases between them. With constant-segment primers, 5'RACE yielded cDNA libraries of TCR alpha and TCR beta that carried sample barcodes and UMIs. TCRdb recomputed calls from the 5' RACE reads with MiXCR, one row per CDR3 protein. The profile shows a few hundred thousand distinct CDR3 sequences, 20% to 25% of them singletons. The source of the sample is a study of T-cell memory formation after mild COVID-19. Study overall: Clusters were largely donor specific.

Overall study results and limits: Memory from before infection featured some responding clones, which suggests cross-reactive memory joined. Contracting clones, day 15 to 85, had balanced CD4/CD8, and later expanders favored CD4+.

The TCR originated in a man in his late teens or twenties who had mild COVID-19 (a few samples of this study predate the infection). Cell type and time point are not known. This sequence joins TRBV12-3 or TRBV12-4 and TRBJ1-1; tentatively, D is TRBD1 (5 bases). Sequencing was done on a sample of PBMCs or a T cell subset sorted from them (not recorded which). The CDR3 reads CASRQELNTEAFF. As DNA, the CDR3 is TGTGCCAGCAGACAGGAGTTGAACACTGAAGCTTTCTTT.